The 5 T cell receptor beta chains below were found in one sample sequenced in a study of Graves' ophthalmopathy and Graves' hyperthyroidism. As the template, RNA transcripts were used to amplify TCR beta CDR3 regions. Second-round multiplex PCR came after a first-round RT-PCR that employed HTBI primers. TCRdb analysed the multiplex PCR reads with MiXCR anew, one entry per CDR3 protein. The data contain roughly 480,000 distinct CDR3 sequences, 14% of them singletons. The sequenced sample was blood. These TCRs come from a woman aged 30 to 39 with Graves' ophthalmopathy.

This clonotype came up many times. The rearrangement joins TRBV27 to TRBJ1-2; D not certain. Trimming left V 5 bases short and J 6 bases short, with 16 bases between. The germline V gene encodes CDR1 MNHEY and CDR2 SMNVEV (reference sequence). The CDR3 covers 14 residues. The CDR3, as DNA: TGTGCCAGCAGTCGAACCCCTATCGACCATGGCTACACCTTC. Encoded protein: CASSRTPIDHGYTF.

About this clonotype: The conserved closing phenylalanine or tryptophan is absent in this CDR3, likely reflecting a read error. The chain employs TRBV11-1 and TRBJ1-1; 8 positions match TRBD1. CDR1 is SGHAT, CDR2 FQDESV, per germline (reference sequence). The CDR3 runs 17 residues. V trimming: 7 bases; J trimming: 3 bases; junction bases outside the gene matches: 16. Here the CDR3 reads CASITTEGQAGHTEAFL. The DNA for the CDR3 is TGTGCCAGCATCACTACAGAGGGACAGGCTGGGCACACTGAAGCTTTCTTG.

This clonotype was counted at least ten times. The chain joins TRBV28 to TRBJ2-7, with TRBD2 as a possible D gene (7 bases). This CDR3 contains 14 residues. Germline CDR1 reads MDHEN; CDR2 reads SYDVKM. Trimming stripped 7 bases from V and 2 bases from J, with 15 bases between. The CDR3, as DNA: TGTGCCAGCACCAGGGGAGGGGTTACCTACGAGCAGTACTTC. It encodes CASTRGGVTYEQYF.

At least ten counts were recorded for this clonotype. The J gene is TRBJ1-2, the V gene TRBV6-1, with 10 nucleotides matching TRBD1. CDR1 and CDR2 (germline): MNHNS, SASEGT. After removal of 1 base from V and 7 bases from J, the junction contained 12 bases not matched to a gene. This CDR3 comprises 17 residues. The DNA of the CDR3 is TGTGCCAGCAGTGAAGTGATCGTTAGGTGGACAGGGGGTGGCTACACCTTC. Protein product: CASSEVIVRWTGGGYTF.

This clonotype was counted many times. The rearrangement joins TRBV6-1 to TRBJ1-6, with D unclear. V dropped 6 bases and J dropped 14 bases, with 20 bases sitting between them. Germline lookup yields CDR1 MNHNS and CDR2 SASEGT. The CDR3 contains 14 residues. In nucleotides, the CDR3 is TGTGCCAGCAGGCGGACCCCCTCCCTAGCTTCCCTCCACTTT. Translated: CASRRTPSLASLHF.